These T cell receptor beta chains were read from a single sample in a study of Ad26.COV2.S vaccination and SARS-CoV-2 variants. Repertoires were generated with immunoSEQ multiplex PCR, while TCRdb's copy carries only in-frame clones and drops some. Among about 350,000 clones listed, about 85% were seen once. The sample was peripheral blood, taken in a trial of Ad26.COV2.S vaccine versus placebo. These receptors were obtained from a person aged 18-65 years who received the Ad26.COV2.S COVID-19 vaccine or a placebo. The CDR3 runs from the conserved cysteine through the conserved F or W. A D gene is named only where the DNA matches it firmly. Clone size is shown for a subset of rows, as once, few, many or a class of expanded clone.

>TRBV5-1|.|.|TRBJ1-1
CASSPRQRNTEAFF
TGCGCCAGCAGCCCTAGACAGAGGAACACTGAAGCTTTCTTT
>TRBV27|once|TRBD1|TRBJ1-1
CASSFRDRGSVTEAFF
TGTGCCAGCAGTTTCCGGGACAGGGGGTCGGTCACTGAAGCTTTCTTT
>TRBV11-2|.|.|TRBJ2-7
CASSLFAGTYEQYF
TGTGCCAGCAGCTTGTTTGCCGGCACCTACGAGCAGTACTTC
>TRBV18|.|TRBD1|TRBJ2-7
CACRGTGTWEQYF
TGTGCCTGCCGCGGGACAGGGACGTGGGAGCAGTACTTC
>TRBV9|.|.|TRBJ2-2
CASSEIAGELFF
TGTGCCAGCAGCGAGATCGCCGGGGAGCTGTTTTTT
>TRBV7-2|.|.|TRBJ1-5
CASSLVSQLNQPQHF
TGTGCCAGCAGCTTAGTAAGCCAGCTCAATCAGCCCCAGCATTTT
>TRBV3-1/TRBV3-2|.|TRBD1|TRBJ2-2
CASSRGQGTGELFF
TGTGCCAGCAGCCGCGGACAGGGTACCGGGGAGCTGTTTTTT
>TRBV30|.|.|TRBJ2-3
CAWDTGTGADTQYF
TGTGCCTGGGATACCGGGACGGGAGCAGATACGCAGTATTTT
>TRBV27|.|.|TRBJ1-6
CASTPRSSYNSPLHF
TGTGCCAGCACCCCCCGAAGCTCCTATAATTCACCCCTCCACTTT
>TRBV5-6|.|TRBD2|TRBJ2-7
CASSITSGGLDEQYF
TGTGCCAGCAGCATAACTAGCGGGGGATTGGACGAGCAGTACTTC
>TRBV5-4|.|TRBD2|TRBJ2-5
CASSLGVLAGGEETQYF
TGTGCCAGCAGCTTGGGAGTGCTAGCGGGAGGAGAAGAGACCCAGTACTTC
>TRBV11-2|.|.|TRBJ1-3
CASRQNSGNTIYF
TGTGCCAGCAGGCAGAACTCTGGAAACACCATATATTTT
>TRBV7-2|few|.|TRBJ2-1
CASSLPSLGEQFF
TGTGCCAGCAGCTTGCCATCCCTTGGTGAGCAGTTCTTC
>TRBV19|few|TRBD1|TRBJ2-7
CATQDRDEQYF
TGTGCCACCCAGGACAGGGACGAGCAGTACTTC
>TRBV7-9|.|TRBD2|TRBJ2-1
CASSLGAKSGRAYNEQFF
TGTGCCAGCAGCTTAGGGGCCAAAAGCGGGAGGGCCTACAATGAGCAGTTCTTC
>TRBV7-2|.|TRBD2|TRBJ2-1
CASSLILAGEAYNEQFF
TGTGCCAGCAGCTTAATCTTAGCGGGAGAGGCCTACAATGAGCAGTTCTTC
>TRBV2|.|.|TRBJ2-7
CASSEFGRYEQYF
TGTGCCAGCAGTGAATTTGGCCGCTACGAGCAGTACTTC
>TRBV15|.|.|TRBJ2-5
CATSSQEQGRETQYF
TGTGCCACCAGCAGTCAAGAACAGGGACGGGAGACCCAGTACTTC
>TRBV11-3|.|TRBD2|TRBJ2-5
CASSRGLAGGNQETQYF
TGTGCCAGCAGCCGTGGGCTAGCGGGAGGTAACCAAGAGACCCAGTACTTC
>TRBV5-6|.|TRBD1|TRBJ2-7
CASSLAAGGYEQYF
TGTGCCAGCAGCTTGGCCGCAGGGGGCTACGAGCAGTACTTC
>TRBV5-4|.|.|TRBJ2-1
CASSLVGDEQFF
TGTGCCAGCAGCTTGGTGGGGGATGAGCAGTTCTTC
>TRBV24-1|.|TRBD1|TRBJ2-2
CATGQGRQNTGELFF
TGTGCCACTGGACAGGGACGACAGAACACCGGGGAGCTGTTTTTT
>TRBV15|.|.|TRBJ1-2
CATSTRTQQGYTF
TGTGCCACCAGCACCCGGACCCAACAGGGATACACCTTC
>TRBV19|.|.|TRBJ2-2
CASRVTGELFF
TGTGCCAGTAGGGTGACCGGGGAGCTGTTTTTT
>TRBV4-1|.|TRBD2|TRBJ2-7
CASSQGLAGAREQYF
TGCGCCAGCAGCCAGGGACTAGCGGGAGCTCGCGAGCAGTACTTC
>TRBV30|.|.|TRBJ2-7
CAWSVRAGVEQYF
TGTGCCTGGAGTGTCCGGGCAGGGGTCGAGCAGTACTTC
>TRBV7-9|.|.|TRBJ1-4
CASSSYTGESKLFF
TGTGCCAGCAGCTCGTATACAGGAGAATCAAAACTGTTTTTT
>TRBV5-5|.|.|TRBJ2-7
CASSPGPMSSYEQYF
TGTGCCAGCAGCCCGGGGCCGATGAGCTCCTACGAGCAGTACTTC
>TRBV9|.|TRBD1|TRBJ2-5
CASSVAIDRAGETQYF
TGTGCCAGCAGCGTAGCTATCGACAGGGCTGGAGAGACCCAGTACTTC
>TRBV7-2|few|TRBD1|TRBJ1-3
CASSLGQTKISGNTIYF
TGTGCCAGCAGCTTGGGACAGACCAAGATCTCTGGAAACACCATATATTTT
>TRBV5-1|.|.|TRBJ1-4
CASRAGERSTNEKLFF
TGCGCCAGCAGAGCAGGGGAGCGGTCAACTAATGAAAAACTGTTTTTT
>TRBV7-8|once|TRBD1|TRBJ2-5
CASSLRDRDQETQYF
TGTGCCAGCAGCCTGCGGGACAGGGACCAAGAGACCCAGTACTTC